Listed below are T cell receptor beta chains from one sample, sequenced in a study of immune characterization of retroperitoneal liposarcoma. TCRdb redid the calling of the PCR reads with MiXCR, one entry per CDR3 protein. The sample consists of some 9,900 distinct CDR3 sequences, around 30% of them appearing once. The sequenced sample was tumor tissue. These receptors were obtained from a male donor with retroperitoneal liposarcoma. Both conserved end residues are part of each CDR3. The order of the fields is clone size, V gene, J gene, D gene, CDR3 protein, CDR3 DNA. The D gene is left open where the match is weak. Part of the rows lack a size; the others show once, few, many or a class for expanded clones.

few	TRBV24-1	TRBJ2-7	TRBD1	CATSDPGTGYNEQYF	TGTGCCACCAGTGATCCCGGGACAGGATACAATGAGCAGTACTTC
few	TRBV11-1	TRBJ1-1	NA	CASSTRTRMNTEAFF	TGTGCCAGCAGCACTAGGACAAGAATGAACACTGAAGCTTTCTTT
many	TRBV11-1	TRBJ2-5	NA	CASSLVWGPGNEQYF	TGTGCCAGCAGCTTAGTATGGGGACCAGGCAATGAGCAGTACTTC
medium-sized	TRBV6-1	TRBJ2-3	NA	CATSRGTDTQYF	TGTGCCACCTCTAGGGGGACAGATACGCAGTATTTT
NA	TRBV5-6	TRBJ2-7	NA	CASSLDRRLGGTYEQYF	TGTGCCAGCAGCCTGGACAGGAGGCTTGGGGGGACCTACGAGCAGTACTTC
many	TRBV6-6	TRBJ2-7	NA	CASSYVNEQYF	TGTGCCAGCAGTTACGTCAACGAGCAGTACTTC
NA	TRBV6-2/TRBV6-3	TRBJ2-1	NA	CASSIFGRAKNIQFF	TGTGCCAGCAGTATCTTCGGAAGAGCCAAAAACATTCAGTTCTTC
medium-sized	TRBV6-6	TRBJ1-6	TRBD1	CASSYRTGGGSPLHF	TGTGCCAGCAGTTACCGGACAGGGGGCGGTTCACCCCTCCACTTT
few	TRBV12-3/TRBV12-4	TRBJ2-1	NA	CASSLGTAYNEQFF	TGTGCCAGCAGTTTAGGGACAGCTTACAATGAGCAGTTCTTC
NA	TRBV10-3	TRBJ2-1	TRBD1	CAITRGQGADEQFF	TGTGCCATCACGCGGGGACAGGGGGCCGATGAGCAGTTCTTC
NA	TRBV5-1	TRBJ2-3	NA	CASVIGGSPDTQYF	TGCGCCAGCGTCATAGGGGGGTCCCCAGATACGCAGTATTTT
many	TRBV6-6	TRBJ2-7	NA	CASSYSTQTQILAEQYF	TGTGCCAGCAGTTACTCGACACAGACTCAAATCCTGGCCGAGCAGTACTTC
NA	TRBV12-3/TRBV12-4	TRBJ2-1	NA	CASRGGSYEQFF	TGTGCCAGCAGAGGAGGGAGCTACGAGCAGTTCTTC
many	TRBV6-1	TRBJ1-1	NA	CASSELRTAEAFF	TGTGCCAGCAGTGAATTAAGGACAGCTGAAGCTTTCTTT
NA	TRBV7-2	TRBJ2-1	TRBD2	CASSLAGTSSYEQFF	TGTGCCAGCAGCTTAGCGGGGACTAGCTCCTACGAGCAGTTCTTC
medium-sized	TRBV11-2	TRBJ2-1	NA	CASSLAGVSYYNEQFF	TGTGCCAGCAGCTTAGCGGGGGTTAGCTACTACAATGAGCAGTTCTTC
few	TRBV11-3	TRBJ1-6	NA	CASSLRDRDSPLHF	TGTGCCAGCAGCTTAAGAGACAGAGATTCACCCCTCCACTTT
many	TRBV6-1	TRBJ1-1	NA	CASSDKGRNTEAFF	TGTGCCAGCAGTGATAAGGGGCGGAACACTGAAGCTTTCTTT
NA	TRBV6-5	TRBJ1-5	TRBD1	CASRAGTGVVQPQHF	TGTGCCAGCAGAGCCGGGACAGGGGTGGTTCAGCCCCAGCATTTT
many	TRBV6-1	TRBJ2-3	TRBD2	CASSYRGGALDTQYF	TGTGCCAGCAGTTATCGCGGGGGGGCGTTAGATACGCAGTATTTT
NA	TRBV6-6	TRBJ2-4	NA	CAGTQGADGNSPLHF	TGTGCCGGAACACAGGGAGCGGACGGGAATTCACCCCTCCACTTC
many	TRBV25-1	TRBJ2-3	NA	CASSKAGADTQYF	TGTGCCAGCAGTAAGGCAGGGGCAGATACGCAGTATTTT
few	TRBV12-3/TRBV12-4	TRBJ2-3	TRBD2	CASSLYSLAGALSTDTQYF	TGTGCCAGCAGTTTATATAGCCTAGCGGGGGCCCTTAGCACAGATACGCAGTATTTT
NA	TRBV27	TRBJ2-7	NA	CASSSGSLYEQYF	TGTGCCAGCAGTTCAGGGTCGCTCTACGAGCAGTACTTC
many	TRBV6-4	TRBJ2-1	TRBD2	CASSPLAGVEYNEQFF	TGTGCCAGCAGTCCCCTAGCGGGGGTGGAGTACAATGAGCAGTTCTTC
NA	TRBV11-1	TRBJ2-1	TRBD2	CASSTPGGNEQFF	TGTGCCAGCAGCACCCCGGGGGGCAATGAGCAGTTCTTC
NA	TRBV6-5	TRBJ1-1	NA	CASRNQREEAFF	TGTGCCAGCAGGAATCAAAGGGAGGAAGCTTTCTTT
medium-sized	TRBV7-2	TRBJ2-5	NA	CASSLGGHQGETQYF	TGTGCCAGCAGCTTAGGGGGACATCAAGGGGAGACCCAGTACTTC
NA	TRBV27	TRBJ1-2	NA	CASSSNPGHYGYTF	TGTGCCAGCAGTTCGAACCCCGGACACTATGGCTACACCTTC
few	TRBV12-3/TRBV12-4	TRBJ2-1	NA	CASSFWLQLAKNIQFF	TGTGCCAGCAGTTTCTGGCTACAACTAGCCAAAAACATTCAGTTCTTC
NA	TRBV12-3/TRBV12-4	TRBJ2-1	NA	CASSLLGSYEQFF	TGTGCCAGCAGTTTACTGGGCAGCTACGAGCAGTTCTTC
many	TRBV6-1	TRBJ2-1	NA	CASRLSARSYNEQFF	TGTGCCAGCAGACTTAGCGCCCGATCCTACAATGAGCAGTTCTTC
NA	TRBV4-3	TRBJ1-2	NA	CASSQDREGYTF	TGCGCCAGCAGCCAAGATCGGGAAGGCTACACCTTC
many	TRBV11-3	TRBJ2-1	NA	CASSPLGGGYEQFF	TGTGCCAGCAGTCCCCTCGGTGGTGGCTACGAGCAGTTCTTC
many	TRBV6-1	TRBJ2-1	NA	CASRSGQLETQFF	TGTGCCAGCAGAAGCGGACAGTTAGAGACCCAGTTCTTC
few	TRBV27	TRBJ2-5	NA	CASRRLQETQYF	TGTGCCAGTCGGCGGTTGCAAGAGACCCAGTACTTC
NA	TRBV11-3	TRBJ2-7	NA	CASSLGGTEQYF	TGTGCCAGCAGCTTAGGGGGCACTGAGCAGTACTTC
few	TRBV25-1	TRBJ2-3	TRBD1	CASSETGLRTDTQYF	TGTGCCAGCAGTGAGACAGGGCTTCGCACAGATACGCAGTATTTT
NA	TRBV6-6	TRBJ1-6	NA	CASSYGRAADSPLHF	TGTGCCAGCAGTTACGGGAGGGCAGCGGATTCACCCCTCCACTTT
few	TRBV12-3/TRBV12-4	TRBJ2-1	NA	CASTVSRSYNEQFF	TGTGCCAGCACCGTCTCTCGCTCCTACAATGAGCAGTTCTTC
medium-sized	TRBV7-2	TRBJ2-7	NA	CASTMALGPYYEQYF	TGTGCCAGCACCATGGCCCTCGGGCCCTACTACGAGCAGTACTTC
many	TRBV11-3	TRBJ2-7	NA	CASSSKSSYEQYF	TGTGCCAGCAGCTCAAAGTCCTCCTACGAGCAGTACTTC
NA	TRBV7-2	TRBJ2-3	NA	CASSLDRRDTQYF	TGTGCCAGCAGCTTAGACCGCAGGGATACGCAGTATTTT
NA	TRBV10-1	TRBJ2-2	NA	CASSLTRIANTGELFF	TGCGCCAGCAGCCTTACCAGGATTGCGAACACCGGGGAGCTGTTTTTT
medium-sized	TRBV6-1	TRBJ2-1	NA	CASTSATGHPWGYF	TGTGCCAGCACCTCTGCGACAGGCCACCCCTGGGGGTACTTC
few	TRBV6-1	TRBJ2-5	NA	CASSPKWVGETQYF	TGTGCCAGCAGCCCGAAGTGGGTAGGAGAGACCCAGTACTTC
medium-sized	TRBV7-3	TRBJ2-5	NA	CASSLMGVAGWNEQYF	TGTGCCAGCAGCTTAATGGGGGTAGCAGGTTGGAATGAGCAGTACTTC
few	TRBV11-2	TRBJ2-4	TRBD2	CASSAFPSGGADEQYF	TGTGCCAGCAGCGCATTCCCTAGCGGGGGGGCCGATGAGCAGTACTTC
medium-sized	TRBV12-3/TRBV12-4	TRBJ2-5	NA	CASSLFAGETQYF	TGTGCCAGCAGTTTATTTGCTGGGGAGACCCAGTACTTC
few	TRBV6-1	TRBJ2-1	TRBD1	CASSVTGGSYNEQFF	TGTGCCAGCAGTGTCACAGGGGGTTCCTACAATGAGCAGTTCTTC
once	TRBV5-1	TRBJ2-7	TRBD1	CASSQNRDRGTEQYF	TGCGCCAGCAGTCAGAACCGGGACAGGGGAACGGAGCAGTACTTC
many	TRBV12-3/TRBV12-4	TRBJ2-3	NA	CASSLGTALGTDTQYF	TGTGCCAGCAGTTTAGGAACCGCCCTCGGCACAGATACGCAGTATTTT
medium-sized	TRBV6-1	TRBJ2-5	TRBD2	CASRQIAGEIQETQYF	TGTGCCAGCAGACAAATAGCGGGAGAGATCCAAGAGACCCAGTACTTC
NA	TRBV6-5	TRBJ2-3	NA	CASSSGFTQYF	TGTGCCAGCAGTTCCGGGTTTACGCAGTATTTT
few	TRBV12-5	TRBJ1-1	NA	CASGLVLSDLRGPPMNTEAFF	TGTGCTAGTGGTTTGGTACTATCGGATTTGCGGGGGCCCCCGATGAACACTGAAGCTTTCTTT
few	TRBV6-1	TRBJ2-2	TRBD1	CATRDSTGELFF	TGTGCCACCCGGGACAGCACCGGGGAGCTGTTTTTT
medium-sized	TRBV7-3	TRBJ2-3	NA	CATKSQSAEDTQYF	TGTGCCACCAAAAGCCAGTCCGCAGAGGATACGCAGTATTTT
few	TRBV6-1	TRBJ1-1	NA	CASSLRAGGNTEAFF	TGTGCCAGCAGCCTCAGGGCAGGAGGGAACACTGAAGCTTTCTTT
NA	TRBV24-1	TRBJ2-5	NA	CATSDVTAAGSYNEQYF	TGTGCCACCAGTGATGTGACTGCCGCAGGGTCCTACAATGAGCAGTACTTC